Listed below are T cell receptor beta chains from one sample, sequenced in a study of cytomegalovirus exposure and HLA in healthy donors. Clones were read by immunoSEQ multiplex PCR, and TCRdb kept only the in-frame ones, dropping some. The profile covers a few hundred thousand clones, with roughly 88% appearing a single time and around 15% taken by the ten largest. Sequenced input: PBMCs. The origin of the receptors is a woman in her 30s in good health and CMV-seropositive. Each CDR3 is given with its conserved first and last residue.

J gene	V gene	CDR3 protein
TRBJ2-1	TRBV29-1	CSITGTGYNEQFF
TRBJ2-6	TRBV19	CASSISSGANVLTF
TRBJ2-7	TRBV6-5	CASRLGTKQAYEQYF
TRBJ1-5	TRBV5-8	CASSLEGLGWISNQPQHF
TRBJ2-1	TRBV29-1	CSVQGRGNEQFF
TRBJ2-4	TRBV4-2	CASSQEDLQGQGVQYF
TRBJ2-1	TRBV7-8	CASSITSSNEQFF
TRBJ2-7	TRBV6-6	CASSYSIHSFSYEQYF
TRBJ2-3	TRBV27	CASGRGPLTDTQYF
TRBJ2-1	TRBV11-2	CASSTDLDNEQFF
TRBJ1-1	TRBV7-2	CASSPTNTEAFF
TRBJ1-4	TRBV30	CAWAGGTNEKLFF
TRBJ2-5	TRBV29-1	CSVLTGAQETQYF
TRBJ2-7	TRBV20-1	CSAYTTYEQYF
TRBJ2-1	TRBV11-3	CASSLDEINEQFF
TRBJ2-7	TRBV4-1	CASSQVPGSSYEQYF
TRBJ1-1	TRBV2	CASSEETGGEAFF
TRBJ1-1	TRBV29-1	CSGWTGTNTEAFF
TRBJ2-3	TRBV5-6	CASSLVRLAVTDTQYF
TRBJ2-3	TRBV6-5	CASSYPIFTDTQYF
TRBJ1-1	TRBV6-5	CASSWVPGDGGTEAFF
TRBJ2-1	TRBV4-1	CASSQVQTYNEQFF
TRBJ1-4	TRBV29-1	CSVEVGLNEKLFF
TRBJ2-1	TRBV9	CASSPRLAGSSYNEQFF
TRBJ2-2	TRBV10-2	CASSPGIVTGELFF
TRBJ2-7	TRBV4-3	CASSQDLDFRDRIEQYF
TRBJ1-1	TRBV27	CASSLSAGPRREAFF
TRBJ1-1	TRBV30	CAWSGEGVTEAFF
TRBJ2-3	TRBV29-1	CSVVQEVLTDTQYF
TRBJ2-1	TRBV27	CASSTGSSYNEQFF
TRBJ1-1	TRBV5-4	CASSLKQYTDTEAFF
TRBJ1-1	TRBV27	CASSLSGRLNTEAFF
TRBJ2-3	TRBV6-4	CASSVSGTDTQYF
TRBJ2-2	TRBV10-3	CATDSGKNTGELFF
TRBJ2-7	TRBV27	CASSPLGAGRHEQYF
TRBJ2-7	TRBV7-6	CASSSPGNEQYF
TRBJ2-1	TRBV20-1	CSAKRDNEQFF
TRBJ2-1	TRBV7-9	CASSLTEAGHNEQFF
TRBJ2-3	TRBV7-3	CASSGTGGGDTQYF
TRBJ2-2	TRBV18	CASSPAGTSGRFNTGELFF
TRBJ2-7	TRBV11-2	CASSFGSTSGLYEQYF
TRBJ1-4	TRBV5-1	CASSKERGEEKLFF
TRBJ2-5	TRBV6-1	CASSEPQGGETQYF
TRBJ1-1	TRBV6-1	CATRGIVNTEAFF
TRBJ2-3	TRBV9	CASSARTSTDTQYF
TRBJ2-7	TRBV4-1	CASSQRIPGQGDLTYEQYF
TRBJ2-3	TRBV18	CASSPRTDTQYF
TRBJ1-3	TRBV30	CAWSVAGGSGNTIYF
TRBJ2-1	TRBV6-1	CASSDFLAQNNEQFF
TRBJ1-2	TRBV11-2	CASSLAGPNYGYTF
TRBJ2-7	TRBV27	CASSLSGSSYEQYF
TRBJ2-7	TRBV2	CASRGGLANEQYF
TRBJ2-7	TRBV10-3	CAISEPGQGNEQYF
TRBJ1-1	TRBV6-5	CASRPGGGNTEAFF
TRBJ1-2	TRBV29-1	CSVEERQTNYGYTF
TRBJ1-2	TRBV9	CASSVAPGRDYGYTF
TRBJ2-2	TRBV30	CAWRTGVQGAVIGTGELFF
TRBJ1-2	TRBV28	CASSWDNYGYTF
TRBJ1-2	TRBV25-1	CASSAVGAYGYTF